These 10 T cell receptor beta chains came from one sample sequenced in a study of OX40 agonist ivuxolimab in advanced cancers. Profiled with immunoSEQ multiplex PCR; TCRdb holds only in-frame clones, not every one. The repertoire consists of 85,000 to 130,000 clones, with about nine tenths occurring once and the leading ten covering around 0.5%. The input for sequencing was CD4+ or CD8+ T cells sorted from blood, taken in a trial of the OX40 agonist ivuxolimab. The source of these receptors is an adult with an advanced solid tumor such as melanoma, head and neck, liver or kidney cancer.

The chain joins TRBV19 to TRBJ1-1, with D maybe TRBD1 (6 bases). V lost 7 bases and J 4 bases, leaving 19 bases between the germline ends. CDR1 and CDR2 (germline): LNHDA, SQIVND (reference sequence). This CDR3 is built from 15 residues. CDR3 nucleotides: TGTGCCAGTACCAAGACTCCCAGGGGTGCCACTGAAGCTTTCTTT. Its translation is CASTKTPRGATEAFF.

In nucleotides, the CDR3 is TGTGCCAGCTCACCAATCTTAGGAGGGACATCCTACGAGCAGTACTTC. Translated: CASSPILGGTSYEQYF. The chain carries TRBV18 and TRBJ2-7; D could derive from TRBD1 or TRBD2 (6 bases each). The V gene lost 2 bases and the J gene lost 1 base, with 15 bases spanning the gap. Germline assignment: CDR1 KGHSH and CDR2 LQKENI. This CDR3 has 16 residues.

This chain links TRBV28 with TRBJ2-7; D may be TRBD1 (5 bases). The CDR3 length is 15 residues. With 5 bases removed from V and 0 bases from J, the gap between germline ends came to 14 bases. From germline, CDR1 is MDHEN and CDR2 SYDVKM. The CDR3 DNA sequence: TGTGCCAGCAGTACCCGATGGGGCCACTCCTACGAGCAGTACTTC. Protein product: CASSTRWGHSYEQYF.

The chain joins TRBV7-9 to TRBJ2-1, with a weak D call TRBD1 (6 bases). CDR3 size: 19 residues. Germline V gene sequence: CDR1 SEHNR, CDR2 FQNEAQ (reference sequence). V was trimmed by 2 bases and J by 0 bases, leaving 20 bases between them. In nucleotides, the CDR3 is TGTGCCAGCAGCTTACGCAGGGGACGAAACTTATCCTCCTACAATGAGCAGTTCTTC. Translation gives CASSLRRGRNLSSYNEQFF.

The sample holds one count of this clone. The chain employs TRBV7-3 and TRBJ2-5; 10 bases are shared with TRBD2. The CDR3 length is 16 residues. The junction had 7 bases not matched to a gene; V was cut back by 1 base and J by 5 bases. Germline V lookup: CDR1 SGHTA, CDR2 FQGTGA. CDR3 coding DNA: TGTGCCAGCAGCTTAAACCCTAGCGGGGGAGGTGAGACCCAGTACTTC. Encoded protein: CASSLNPSGGGETQYF.

The CDR3 spells CASSPPTGVSGTEAFF. The CDR3 DNA follows: TGTGCCAGCTCACCACCAACAGGGGTATCGGGAACTGAAGCTTTCTTT. This chain links TRBV18 with TRBJ1-1, with 7 bases that match TRBD1. Unmatched junction bases numbered 9, after V lost 0 bases and J lost 5 bases. Germline V gene sequence: CDR1 KGHSH, CDR2 LQKENI. The CDR3 covers 16 residues.

On this clone: The same CDR3 also results from other DNA sequences found in this sample. This sequence joins TRBV4-3 and TRBJ2-3; TRBD2 matches 9 bases. Germline-derived CDR1 and CDR2 are LGHNA and YSLEER. The length of the CDR3 is 16 residues. Losses at the gene ends were 1 base for V and 2 bases for J; bases not matched to a gene: 4. The chain's CDR3 is CASSQATSGNTDTQYF. CDR3 coding DNA: TGCGCCAGCAGCCAAGCGACTAGCGGTAACACAGATACGCAGTATTTT.

This chain uses TRBV7-9 with TRBJ1-1; D unclear. V shed 3 bases and J shed 0 bases, with 8 bases lying between them. The V gene's germline CDR1 is SEHNR and CDR2 FQNEAQ (reference sequence). This CDR3 has 14 amino acids. This chain's CDR3 is CASSFNRLNTEAFF. The CDR3 DNA sequence: TGTGCCAGCAGCTTCAACAGACTGAACACTGAAGCTTTCTTT.

This CDR3 is CASRETLGYGYTF. CDR3 bases: TGTGCCAGCAGAGAAACTCTAGGGTATGGCTACACCTTC. The chain links TRBV6-6 to TRBJ1-2, with D unresolved. CDR3 size: 13 residues. CDR1 and CDR2 from the germline V gene are MNHNY and SVGAGI (reference sequence). Between the trimmed V and J ends, which lost 6 bases and 5 bases, there was a span of 13 bases.

The chain has TRBV28 and TRBJ1-1; D is possibly TRBD1 (5 bases). The CDR3 totals 15 residues. V was clipped by 6 bases and J by 0 bases, with 14 bases between them. Germline-derived CDR1 and CDR2 are MDHEN and SYDVKM. The CDR3 nucleotides read TGTGCCAGCAGACAGGTAGCTTTCATGAACACTGAAGCTTTCTTT. Residues: CASRQVAFMNTEAFF.